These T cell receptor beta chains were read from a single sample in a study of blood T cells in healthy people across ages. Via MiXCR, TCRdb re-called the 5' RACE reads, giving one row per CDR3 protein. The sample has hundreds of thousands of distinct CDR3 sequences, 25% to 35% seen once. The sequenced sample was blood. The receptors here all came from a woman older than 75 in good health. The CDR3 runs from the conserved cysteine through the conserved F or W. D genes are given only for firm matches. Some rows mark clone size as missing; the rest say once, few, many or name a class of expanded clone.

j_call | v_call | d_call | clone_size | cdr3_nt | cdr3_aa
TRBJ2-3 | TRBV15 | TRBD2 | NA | TGTGCCACCAGCAACGGGACTAGAGACACAGATACGCAGTATTTT | CATSNGTRDTDTQYF
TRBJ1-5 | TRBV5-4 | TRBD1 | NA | TGTGCCAGCAGCGTACAGGGGTACGGCCAGCCCCAGCATTTT | CASSVQGYGQPQHF
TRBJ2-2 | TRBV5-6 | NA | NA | TGTGCCAGCACCCCGACAGTCACCGGGGAGCTGTTTTTT | CASTPTVTGELFF
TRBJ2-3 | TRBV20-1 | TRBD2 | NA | TGCAGTGTCTCCATTGGGACTAGCGGGGGAATCACAGATACGCAGTATTTT | CSVSIGTSGGITDTQYF
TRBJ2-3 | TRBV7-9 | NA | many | TGTGCCAGCAGCTTAGTAGGGTCTACAGATACGCAGTATTTT | CASSLVGSTDTQYF
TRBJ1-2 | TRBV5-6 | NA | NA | TGTGCCAGCAGCCTGCTAGGGGGGGGCTGGGTTGGTTACACCTTC | CASSLLGGGWVGYTF
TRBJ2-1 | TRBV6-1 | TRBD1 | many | TGTGCCAGTGATTGGGGGACAGTTGACAATGAGCAGTTCTTC | CASDWGTVDNEQFF
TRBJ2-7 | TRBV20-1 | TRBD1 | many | TGCAGTGCTAGAGATGACAGGGCCTCCTACGAGCAGTACTTC | CSARDDRASYEQYF
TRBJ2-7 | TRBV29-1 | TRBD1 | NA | TGCAGCGTTAGAACAGGGACAGGAGCGGTATACGAGCAGTACTTC | CSVRTGTGAVYEQYF
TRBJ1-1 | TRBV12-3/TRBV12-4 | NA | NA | TGTGCCACCGAGCCTCACCGGGCCCTGAACACTGAAGCTTTCTTT | CATEPHRALNTEAFF
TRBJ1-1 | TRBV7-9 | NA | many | TGTGCCAGCAGCTTAGAACGGGGAAGTACTGAAGCTTTCTTT | CASSLERGSTEAFF
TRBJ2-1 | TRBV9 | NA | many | TGTGCCAGCAGCCCCCGGACCCATCCCACCAATGAGCAGTTCTTC | CASSPRTHPTNEQFF
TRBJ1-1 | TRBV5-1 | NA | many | TGCGCCAGCAGCCCCCAGCTGTCTAGGGCCACTGAAGCTTTCTTT | CASSPQLSRATEAFF
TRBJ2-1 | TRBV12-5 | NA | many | TGTGCTAGTGGTTTGCTGGGCTATGAGCAGTTCTTC | CASGLLGYEQFF
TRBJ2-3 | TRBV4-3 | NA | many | TGCGCCAGCAGCCAAGGGCGGGGACCCACAGATACGCAGTATTTT | CASSQGRGPTDTQYF
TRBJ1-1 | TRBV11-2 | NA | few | TGTGCCAGCAGCTTAGTTTCGGGCAATGAAGCTTTCTTT | CASSLVSGNEAFF
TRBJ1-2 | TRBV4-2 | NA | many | TGTGCCAGCGAGGGATCGACCCACTATGGCTACACCTTC | CASEGSTHYGYTF
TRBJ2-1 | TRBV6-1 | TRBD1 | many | TGTGCCAGCAGCGAAGGACAGGGTGGTAACTTTAAGCAGTTCTTC | CASSEGQGGNFKQFF
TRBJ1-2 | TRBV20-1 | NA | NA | TGCAGTGCCACCAAGCGGGGAATTGCTGGCTACACCTTC | CSATKRGIAGYTF
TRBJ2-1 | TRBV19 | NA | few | TGTGCCAGTAGTATTTCGGCCGTAAACTCCTACAATGAGCAGTTCTTC | CASSISAVNSYNEQFF
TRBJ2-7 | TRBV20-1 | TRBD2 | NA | TGCAGTGCTAGAGAACGGGCCATAGCGGGGGCCTCCTACGAGCAGTACTTC | CSARERAIAGASYEQYF
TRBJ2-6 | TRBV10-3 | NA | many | TGTGCCATCAGTGGCACGGCAGGCCGCGGGGGGGCCAACGTCCTGACTTTC | CAISGTAGRGGANVLTF
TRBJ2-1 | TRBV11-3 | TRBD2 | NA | TGTGCCAGCAAAGGTAGCGGGGGTGATAGCTCCTACAATGAGCAGTTCTTC | CASKGSGGDSSYNEQFF
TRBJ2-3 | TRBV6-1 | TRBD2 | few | TGTGCCAGCTCCCAAGCGGGGGCGACAGATACGCAGTATTTT | CASSQAGATDTQYF
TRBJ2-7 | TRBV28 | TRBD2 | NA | TGTGCCAGCAGTCAGACCTCCGGGACTAGCTGGTTCTACGAGCAGTACTTC | CASSQTSGTSWFYEQYF
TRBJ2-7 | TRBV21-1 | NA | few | TGTGCCAGCAGCAAAGAGGTAATAAGGGTCCACGAGCAGTACTTC | CASSKEVIRVHEQYF
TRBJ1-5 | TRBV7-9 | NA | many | TGTGCCAACACCCGGGCGGGTCGCAATCAGCCCCAGCATTTT | CANTRAGRNQPQHF
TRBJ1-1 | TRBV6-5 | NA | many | TGTGCCAGCAGTAGGGGAATTGGGGCTGAAGCTTTCTTT | CASSRGIGAEAFF
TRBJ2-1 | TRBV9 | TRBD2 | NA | TGTGCCAGCAGCGTAGGCTCTAGCGGACCCTACAATGAGCAGTTCTTC | CASSVGSSGPYNEQFF
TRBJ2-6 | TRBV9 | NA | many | TGTGCCAGCAGCACGGGACACCTCTCTGGGGCCAACGTCCTGACTTTC | CASSTGHLSGANVLTF
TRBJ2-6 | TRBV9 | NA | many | TGTGCCAGCAGCGTACGTCTCTCTGGGGCCAACGTCCTGACTTTC | CASSVRLSGANVLTF
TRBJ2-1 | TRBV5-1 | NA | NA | TGCGCCAGCAGCTTGGTAGTAGGTCTGGAGATCAATGAGCAGTTCTTC | CASSLVVGLEINEQFF
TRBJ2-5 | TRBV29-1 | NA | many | TGCAGCGTTGGCCAGGACTTTTTGGGGACCCAGTACTTC | CSVGQDFLGTQYF
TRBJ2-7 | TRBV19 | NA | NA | TGTGCCGGTAGTATAGGAGGATACGAGCAGTACTTC | CAGSIGGYEQYF
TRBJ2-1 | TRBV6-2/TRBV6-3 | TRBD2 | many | TGTGCCAGCAGTTCCTTTAGCGGGGGGGGTTTGAATGAGCAGTTCTTC | CASSSFSGGGLNEQFF
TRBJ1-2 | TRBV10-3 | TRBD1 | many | TGTGCCATCACAGGGACAGACACGCGGGGCTACACCTTC | CAITGTDTRGYTF
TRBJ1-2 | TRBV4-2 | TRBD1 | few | TGTGCCAGCAGCCAAGGGGGGCAGGGGGCAGGCTATGGCTACACCTTC | CASSQGGQGAGYGYTF
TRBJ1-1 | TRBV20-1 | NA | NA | TGCAGTGCGAGAGAGGGGGGTCGGACTGAAGCTTTCTTT | CSAREGGRTEAFF
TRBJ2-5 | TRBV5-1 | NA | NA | TGCGCCAGCAGCGGGGGGACAGTCGGAGAGACCCAGTACTTC | CASSGGTVGETQYF
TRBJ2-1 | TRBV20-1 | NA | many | TGCAGTGCCCCCCGGGACACGTCCAATAGCAATGAGCAGTTCTTC | CSAPRDTSNSNEQFF
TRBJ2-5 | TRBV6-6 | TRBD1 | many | TGTGCCAGCAGTTACAGCCATCGTGGACAGGGGGTGGAGACCCAGTACTTC | CASSYSHRGQGVETQYF
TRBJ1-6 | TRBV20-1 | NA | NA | TGCAGTGCTAGAGATAGGCAGAGCTCCTATAATTCGCCCCTCCACTTT | CSARDRQSSYNSPLHF
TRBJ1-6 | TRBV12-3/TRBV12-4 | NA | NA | TGTGCCAGCAGTTACGGCGGTTCACCCCCCCACTTT | CASSYGGSPPHF
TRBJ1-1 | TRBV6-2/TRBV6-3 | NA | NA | TGTGCCAGCAGTTACGATGGGTTCGACCCACGTAACACTGAAGCTTTCTTT | CASSYDGFDPRNTEAFF
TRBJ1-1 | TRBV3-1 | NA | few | TGTGCCAGCAGCCAAAGGGGTTTGGCCACTGAAGCTTTCTTT | CASSQRGLATEAFF
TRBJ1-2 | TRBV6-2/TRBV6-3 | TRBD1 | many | TGTGCCAGCAGTTACGAGGGGGCCTATGGCTACACCTTC | CASSYEGAYGYTF
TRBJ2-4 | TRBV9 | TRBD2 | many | TGTGCCAGCAGCGTAGGATCGTCTAGCGGGGTAGGAGCCAAAAACATTCAGTACTTC | CASSVGSSSGVGAKNIQYF
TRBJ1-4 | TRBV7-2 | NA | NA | TGTGCCAGCAGCCAATTAGTCACGGCTAATGAAAAACTGTTTTTT | CASSQLVTANEKLFF
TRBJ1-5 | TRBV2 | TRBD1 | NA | TGTGCCAGCAGGCTAGTGGACAGGGGCCGATTTGGGGAGGGGCAGCCCCAGCATTTT | CASRLVDRGRFGEGQPQHF
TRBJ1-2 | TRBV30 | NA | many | TGTGCCTGGAGTGTTCGCCTGGAAGGAGGCTACACCTTC | CAWSVRLEGGYTF
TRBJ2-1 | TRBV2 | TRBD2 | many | TGTGCCAGCAGTCGGACTAGCGGGGGAGGTGAGCAGTTCTTC | CASSRTSGGGEQFF
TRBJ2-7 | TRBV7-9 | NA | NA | TGTGCCAGCAGCTTCGAAACTAGCAACCACAATGAGCAGTACTTC | CASSFETSNHNEQYF
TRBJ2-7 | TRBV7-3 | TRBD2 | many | TGTGCCAGCAGCTTAATGCGGACTAGCGGGGGGGCCGGGCGGTCCTACGAGCAGTACTTC | CASSLMRTSGGAGRSYEQYF
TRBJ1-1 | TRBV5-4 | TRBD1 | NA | TGTGCCAGCAGCCTGACAGGGATCAGAACTGAAGCTTTCTTT | CASSLTGIRTEAFF